The 11 T cell receptor beta chains given below trace back to one sample, sequenced in a study of T cells in Graves' hyperthyroidism and ophthalmopathy (dated by TCRdb to the late 2010s). The method was multiplex PCR. The reads were generated on an Illumina HiSeq 2000. The TCR beta CDR3 regions were amplified from RNA transcripts. For the first round of RT-PCR on the TCR CDR3, the HTBI primer set was used together with the Qiagen OneStep RT-PCR kit. TCRdb redid the processing of the public reads, applying fastp at Q25 and MiXCR, and retained in-frame beta chains. Here each entry gathers all rows of one CDR3 protein and keeps the most common genes and DNA. For this sample the table gives about 360,000 distinct CDR3 sequences, of which under 15% were detected only once. The ten largest account for 9.2% of the sample. Material: blood. The receptors derive from a young woman with Graves' hyperthyroidism.

This clonotype was observed a handful of times. The chain recombines TRBV19 with TRBJ2-1; 9 nucleotides align to TRBD1. CDR1 is LNHDA, CDR2 SQIVND, per germline (reference sequence). J was trimmed by 6 bases and V by 0 bases; bases with no gene match: 3. CDR3 length equals 15 residues. CDR3 DNA: TGTGCCAGTAGTATAGAGGGACAGGGACTCAATGAGCAGTTCTTC. Translating it yields CASSIEGQGLNEQFF.

This clonotype has ten or more counts. The genes are TRBV28 and TRBJ1-2; D might be TRBD1 (6 bases). With 6 bases removed from V and 4 bases from J, the gap between germline ends came to 12 bases. The CDR3 is 13 amino acids. Germline-derived CDR1 and CDR2 are MDHEN and SYDVKM. In DNA form, the CDR3 reads TGTGCCAGCAGCCTAGGACAGTCCTATGGCTACACCTTC. Its protein product is CASSLGQSYGYTF.

In this sample, this clonotype turned up many times. The chain couples TRBV24-1 to TRBJ2-1; D possibly corresponds to TRBD2 (6 bases). The CDR3 has 14 amino acids. CDR1 is KGHDR, CDR2 SFDVKD, per germline. V was cut by 7 bases and J by 5 bases, with 14 bases left in between. The CDR3 sequence is CATRGIGGNNEQFF. CDR3 DNA: TGTGCCACCAGGGGGATTGGAGGGAACAATGAGCAGTTCTTC.

This clonotype has a handful of counts. This sequence joins TRBV7-8 and TRBJ2-3, with TRBD2 matching 10 bases. With V trimmed by 3 bases and J by 5 bases, 5 bases remained unmatched. CDR3 length: 15 residues. The germline CDR1 and CDR2 sequences are SGHVS and FQNEAQ. The DNA for the CDR3 is TGTGCCAGCAGCTTTGGGACTAGCGAGAGAGATACGCAGTATTTT. This sequence encodes CASSFGTSERDTQYF.

Many counts were recorded for this clonotype. The rearrangement links TRBV28 to TRBJ1-6; D uncertain. Per the germline V gene, CDR1 is MDHEN and CDR2 is SYDVKM. Trimming removed 7 bases at V and 4 bases at J, with 17 bases between. There are 16 residues in the CDR3. DNA of the CDR3: TGTGCCAGCAAACGACACACGGGTTTTTATAATTCACCCCTCCACTTT. Residues: CASKRHTGFYNSPLHF.

This clonotype was seen repeatedly, ten times or more. Written as DNA, the CDR3 is TGTGCCAGCAGCGTGGACAGGGGGGGCACAGATACGCAGTATTTT. Encoded protein: CASSVDRGGTDTQYF. V gene TRBV7-2 combines with J gene TRBJ2-3; TRBD1 agrees at 10 bases. Germline loops: CDR1 SGHTA, CDR2 FQGNSA. The J segment lost 1 base and the V segment lost 5 bases, leaving 3 bases of the junction unmatched. The CDR3 is 15 amino acids.

This clonotype turned up a few times. This chain links TRBV9 with TRBJ2-1; weak D call: TRBD2 (5 bases). There are 13 residues in the CDR3. Germline V gene lookup returns CDR1 SGDLS and CDR2 YYNGEE. V lost 0 bases to trimming and J lost 7 bases, with 8 bases between them. The DNA of the CDR3 is TGTGCCAGCAGCGTAGCGGGGTCGAATGAGCAGTTCTTC. This sequence encodes CASSVAGSNEQFF. The full variable domain, completed using reference TRBV9 and TRBJ2-1, is DSGVTQTPKHLITATGQRVTLRCSPRSGDLSVYWYQQSLDQGLQFLIQYYNGEERAKGNILERFSAQQFPDLHSELNLSSLELGDSALYFCASSVAGSNEQFFGPGTRLTVL.

This clonotype has more than one count but fewer than ten. With a much larger clone just one base away, this may be a read error. This chain links TRBV12-3 or TRBV12-4 with TRBJ1-5, with D unclear. Trimming took 8 bases from V and 0 from J, leaving 20 bases between them. CDR3 length equals 17 residues. CDR3 in DNA: TGTGCCAGCTCGGCCGTGGACGGACCTTATAGCAATCAGCCCCAGCATTTT. Its translation: CASSAVDGPYSNQPQHF.

This clonotype was observed at least ten times. This rearrangement joins TRBV4-1 to TRBJ2-3, with TRBD2 matching over 7 bases. Germline V CDR1 and CDR2: MGHRA, YSYEKL. The CDR3 is made up of 14 amino acids. V lost 3 bases, J lost 6 bases, and 6 bases stayed unmatched. The CDR3 sequence: CASSQGLLVDTQYF. The DNA for the CDR3 is TGCGCCAGCAGCCAGGGACTACTTGTGGATACGCAGTATTTT.

The chain is built from TRBV20-1 and TRBJ2-2, with D possibly called TRBD1 or TRBD2 (6 bases each). V was cut by 3 bases and J by 7 bases, with 15 bases left in between. The CDR3 spans 14 residues. Germline V CDR1 and CDR2: DFQATT, SNEGSKA (reference sequence). The CDR3 nucleotides read TGCAGTGCTAGGGCCACGGGGGCGGGCGGGGAGCTGTTTTTT. Translation gives CSARATGAGGELFF.

This clonotype was counted ten times or more. The chain joins TRBV18 to TRBJ1-1, with a weak D call TRBD1 (6 bases). Trimming cost V 5 bases and J 7 bases, with 17 bases left between them. The CDR3 has 14 residues. Germline-derived CDR1 and CDR2 are KGHSH and LQKENI. This CDR3 reads CASSTSQGHVEAFF. The CDR3 DNA reads TGTGCCAGCTCAACCAGTCAGGGGCATGTTGAAGCTTTCTTT.